The 5 T cell receptor beta chains reported below all come from one sample, sequenced in a study of blood T cell repertoires in COVID-19. The assay was immunoSEQ multiplex PCR, and TCRdb's table has in-frame clones only and misses some. The repertoire includes approximately 71,000 clones, just over 90% of them detected once, and under 6.5% sits in the top ten. Sample: peripheral blood. The source is a woman between 18 and 30 years old with acute or convalescent COVID-19.

The chain recombines TRBV6-1 with TRBJ1-2; 11 bases line up with TRBD1. The CDR3 runs 17 residues. Germline CDR1 and CDR2: MNHNS and SASEGT. V was pared by 3 bases and J by 1 base, with 7 bases of the junction left unmatched. The CDR3 DNA is TGTGCCAGCAGTGAGGGGACAGGGGGTATGTATAACTATGGCTACACCTTC. Protein sequence: CASSEGTGGMYNYGYTF.

This sequence joins TRBV19 and TRBJ2-2; 9 positions match TRBD1. V trimming: 7 bases; J trimming: 6 bases; junction bases outside the gene matches: 3. Germline V gene sequence: CDR1 LNHDA, CDR2 SQIVND (reference sequence). The CDR3 loop spans 13 amino acids. CDR3 region: CASTDRGPGELFF. The DNA for the CDR3 is TGTGCCAGTACGGACAGGGGCCCCGGGGAGCTGTTTTTT.

The CDR3 is CASSKPTSGTAKNIQYF. As DNA, the CDR3 is TGTGCCAGTAGTAAACCCACTAGCGGGACGGCCAAAAACATTCAGTACTTC. The V call is TRBV19, the J call TRBJ2-4; 10 nucleotides agree with TRBD2. The germline V gene encodes CDR1 LNHDA and CDR2 SQIVND (reference sequence). The CDR3 is 17 residues long. The V and J ends lost 4 bases and 1 base, in that order; junction bases with no gene match: 7.

The V call is TRBV5-5, the J call TRBJ2-3; 8 bases match TRBD2. J gave up 2 bases and V 3 bases, and 5 bases lay outside the gene matches. The CDR3 runs to 15 residues. Germline assignment: CDR1 SGHKS and CDR2 YYEKEE (reference sequence). The CDR3 loop is CASSSPGGFTDTQYF. CDR3 coding DNA: TGTGCCAGCAGCTCCCCGGGAGGGTTCACAGATACGCAGTATTTT.

The gene calls are TRBV7-9 and TRBJ2-7, with no clear D. Germline V gene lookup returns CDR1 SEHNR and CDR2 FQNEAQ (reference sequence). V dropped 5 bases and J dropped 1 base, with 9 bases sitting between them. This CDR3 comprises 13 residues. The CDR3 loop is CASSPTSSYEQYF. The DNA for the CDR3 is TGTGCCAGCAGCCCCACATCTTCCTACGAGCAGTACTTC.